These T cell receptor beta chains were read from a single sample in a study of PD-1 blockade in classical Hodgkin lymphoma. Generated by immunoSEQ multiplex PCR, the TCRdb table keeps only in-frame clones and is missing some. Among about 90,000 clones, 90% were seen once, and the ten largest hold roughly 3%. The sequences come from peripheral blood mononuclear cells (PBMCs), collected before the fourth cycle of nivolumab. Receptors originate from a human donor with classical Hodgkin lymphoma. The CDR3 runs from the conserved cysteine through the conserved F or W. Fields, in order: J gene, D gene, clone size, V gene, CDR3 protein, CDR3 DNA. The D gene is left open where the match is weak. Expanded clones are given a class, and other clones once, few, many or no size at all.

J: TRBJ2-2
D: TRBD2
size: few
V: TRBV4-3
CDR3: CASSRRTSGGNTGELFF
DNA: TGCGCCAGCAGCCGGAGGACTAGCGGGGGAAACACCGGGGAGCTGTTTTTT

J: TRBJ1-5
D: -
size: -
V: TRBV19
CDR3: CASSLNINQPQHF
DNA: TGTGCCAGTAGTCTCAACATCAATCAGCCCCAGCATTTT

J: TRBJ2-1
D: -
size: -
V: TRBV6-1
CDR3: CASSDVGTPNNEQFF
DNA: TGTGCCAGCAGTGACGTGGGGACGCCAAACAATGAGCAGTTCTTC

J: TRBJ1-2
D: -
size: -
V: TRBV7-9
CDR3: CASSSTGYGYTF
DNA: TGTGCCAGCAGCTCGACAGGTTACGGCTACACCTTC

J: TRBJ1-6
D: -
size: -
V: TRBV27
CDR3: CASSLNPYSGDYNSPLHF
DNA: TGTGCCAGCAGTTTAAATCCCTATTCAGGAGACTATAATTCACCCCTCCACTTT

J: TRBJ1-1
D: TRBD1
size: -
V: TRBV27
CDR3: CASSAQGAGNTEAFF
DNA: TGTGCCAGCAGTGCCCAGGGGGCCGGGAACACTGAAGCTTTCTTT

J: TRBJ2-3
D: -
size: -
V: TRBV6-5
CDR3: CASNDQYTDTQYF
DNA: TGTGCCAGCAACGATCAGTACACAGATACGCAGTATTTT

J: TRBJ1-4
D: -
size: few
V: TRBV6-6
CDR3: CASSRDGGNEKLFF
DNA: TGTGCCAGCAGTCGGGACGGGGGGAATGAAAAACTGTTTTTT

J: TRBJ2-3
D: -
size: -
V: TRBV7-3
CDR3: CASSLDTGVDTQYF
DNA: TGTGCCAGCAGCTTAGATACAGGCGTAGATACGCAGTATTTT

J: TRBJ1-6
D: TRBD1
size: -
V: TRBV28
CDR3: CASREGAYSSPLHF
DNA: TGTGCCAGCCGGGAGGGGGCCTATTCCTCACCCCTCCACTTT

J: TRBJ1-5
D: TRBD1
size: -
V: TRBV5-3
CDR3: CASSQRDSPTQPQHF
DNA: TGTGCCAGCAGCCAACGGGACAGCCCGACTCAGCCCCAGCATTTT

J: TRBJ2-6
D: -
size: -
V: TRBV6-4
CDR3: CASSGGGPSGANVLTF
DNA: TGTGCCAGCAGTGGAGGGGGTCCGTCTGGGGCCAACGTCCTGACTTTC

J: TRBJ2-7
D: -
size: -
V: TRBV10-3
CDR3: CAISESPGVKDEQYF
DNA: TGTGCCATCAGTGAGTCGCCAGGCGTTAAGGACGAGCAGTACTTC

J: TRBJ1-2
D: -
size: -
V: TRBV28
CDR3: CASSPPGEPYGYTF
DNA: TGTGCCAGCAGTCCGCCGGGAGAACCGTATGGCTACACCTTC

J: TRBJ2-1
D: -
size: once
V: TRBV18
CDR3: CASSPPTYNEQFF
DNA: TGTGCCAGCTCACCACCTACGTACAATGAGCAGTTCTTC

J: TRBJ1-1
D: -
size: -
V: TRBV4-3
CDR3: CASSQDPQGGYTEAFF
DNA: TGCGCCAGCAGCCAAGATCCACAGGGAGGGTACACTGAAGCTTTCTTT

J: TRBJ2-7
D: TRBD2
size: -
V: TRBV6-1
CDR3: CASSETTSGGTDEQYF
DNA: TGTGCCAGCAGTGAAACGACTAGCGGGGGGACCGACGAGCAGTACTTC

J: TRBJ1-2
D: TRBD1
size: -
V: TRBV5-6
CDR3: CASSPGTGGYGYTF
DNA: TGTGCCAGCAGCCCCGGGACAGGTGGCTATGGCTACACCTTC

J: TRBJ1-2
D: TRBD1
size: -
V: TRBV6-6
CDR3: CASRSGQDDYGYTF
DNA: TGTGCCAGCAGGTCGGGACAGGACGACTATGGCTACACCTTC

J: TRBJ1-1
D: TRBD1
size: -
V: TRBV28
CDR3: CASSAPRGQGAGEAFF
DNA: TGTGCCAGCAGTGCCCCCCGCGGACAGGGGGCCGGTGAAGCTTTCTTT

J: TRBJ1-5
D: -
size: -
V: TRBV28
CDR3: CASSPTWPSNQPQHF
DNA: TGTGCCAGCAGTCCAACGTGGCCGTCCAATCAGCCCCAGCATTTT

J: TRBJ1-2
D: -
size: -
V: TRBV6-6
CDR3: CASSPTVSGGYTF
DNA: TGTGCCAGCAGTCCCACAGTGAGCGGTGGCTACACCTTC

J: TRBJ1-2
D: TRBD1
size: -
V: TRBV7-9
CDR3: CASSTGQGGDYGYTF
DNA: TGTGCCAGCAGCACAGGACAGGGAGGGGACTATGGCTACACCTTC

J: TRBJ1-2
D: -
size: few
V: TRBV2
CDR3: CASRGYGYTF
DNA: TGTGCCAGCAGGGGCTATGGCTACACCTTC

J: TRBJ2-7
D: -
size: -
V: TRBV9
CDR3: CASSVVPGFQYEQYF
DNA: TGTGCCAGCAGCGTAGTACCAGGGTTCCAATACGAGCAGTACTTC

J: TRBJ2-2
D: -
size: -
V: TRBV30
CDR3: CAWIYAGELFF
DNA: TGTGCCTGGATTTACGCCGGGGAGCTGTTTTTT

J: TRBJ1-2
D: -
size: -
V: TRBV5-1
CDR3: CASSLGDRGNYGYTF
DNA: TGCGCCAGCAGCTTGGGAGACCGAGGTAACTATGGCTACACCTTC

J: TRBJ2-5
D: -
size: -
V: TRBV7-3
CDR3: CASSPGAQETQYF
DNA: TGTGCCAGCAGCCCCGGGGCCCAAGAGACCCAGTACTTC

J: TRBJ2-2
D: TRBD1
size: -
V: TRBV6-4
CDR3: CASRTGADTGELFF
DNA: TGTGCCAGCAGGACAGGGGCGGACACCGGGGAGCTGTTTTTT

J: TRBJ1-5
D: TRBD1
size: -
V: TRBV6-1
CDR3: CASRRTGGNNQPQHF
DNA: TGTGCCAGCAGGAGGACAGGGGGGAACAATCAGCCCCAGCATTTT

J: TRBJ1-1
D: -
size: -
V: TRBV27
CDR3: CATPGGDTEAFF
DNA: TGTGCCACCCCGGGGGGGGACACTGAAGCTTTCTTT

J: TRBJ2-1
D: -
size: -
V: TRBV29-1
CDR3: CSVVSLSAESYNEQFF
DNA: TGCAGCGTCGTAAGTCTATCGGCAGAATCATACAATGAGCAGTTCTTC

J: TRBJ2-1
D: -
size: -
V: TRBV27
CDR3: CASSLSLGGYNEQFF
DNA: TGTGCCAGCAGTTTATCGTTGGGCGGATACAATGAGCAGTTCTTC

J: TRBJ2-5
D: -
size: -
V: TRBV7-7
CDR3: CASSLGPWETQYF
DNA: TGTGCCAGCAGCTTAGGACCCTGGGAGACCCAGTACTTC

J: TRBJ2-7
D: TRBD1
size: -
V: TRBV25-1
CDR3: CASSDRTGRQDEQYF
DNA: TGTGCCAGCAGTGATCGGACAGGGCGACAGGACGAGCAGTACTTC

J: TRBJ2-4
D: -
size: -
V: TRBV10-3
CDR3: CAISEPPARTAKNIQYF
DNA: TGTGCCATCAGTGAGCCACCGGCCAGGACAGCCAAAAACATTCAGTACTTC

J: TRBJ2-1
D: -
size: -
V: TRBV19
CDR3: CASSLGLLRNYNEQFF
DNA: TGTGCCAGTAGTTTAGGACTCCTCAGAAACTACAATGAGCAGTTCTTC